This TCR beta chain was retrieved from a study of follicular helper T cells after annual influenza vaccination. The table came from immunoSEQ multiplex PCR; TCRdb's copy has only in-frame clones and leaves some out. This sample has approximately 15,000 clones; under 80% occur once, and the top ten carry 0.45%. Time point of the sample: 2014-2015 season, pre-vaccination. Trimming took 6 bases from V and 4 from J, leaving 24 bases between them. The CDR3 contains 17 residues. The specimen was CXCR5- memory CD4+ T cells sorted from blood, collected on the day of influenza vaccination. The chain is built from TRBV23-1 and TRBJ2-5; the D gene is possibly TRBD2 (6 bases). TRBV23-1 is an ORF, with its function uncertain. The source of this sequence is an adult who received the influenza vaccine. The CDR3 DNA is TGCGCCAGCAGCCCCTCAAGAGGGGAGGAAGGCCCAGAGACCCAGTACTTC. Amino acids: CASSPSRGEEGPETQYF.